This is a list of T cell receptor beta chains from one sample in a study of cytomegalovirus exposure and HLA in healthy donors. Repertoires were generated with immunoSEQ multiplex PCR, while TCRdb's copy carries only in-frame clones and drops some. The data contain more than 95,000 clones, 72% of them singletons. Sequencing input: PBMCs. These receptors were taken from a man aged 25-45 years in good health and CMV-seronegative. CDR3s include the opening cysteine and the closing phenylalanine or tryptophan. A D gene is named only where the DNA matches it firmly. Clone sizes are given selectively: once, few, many, or a class where the clone is expanded.

NA,NA,TRBV30,TRBJ1-5,TGTGCCTGGAGTGGTCAAAACAATCAGCCCCAGCATTTT,CAWSGQNNQPQHF
TRBD1,NA,TRBV2,TRBJ2-7,TGTGCCAGCAGTGGGGCTACAGGGGATTACGGCTACGAGCAGTACTTC,CASSGATGDYGYEQYF
TRBD2,few,TRBV11-2,TRBJ2-1,TGTGCCAGCAGCTCCGGGACTAGCGGGGGCCTCTACAATGAGCAGTTCTTC,CASSSGTSGGLYNEQFF
TRBD1,once,TRBV2,TRBJ1-5,TGTGCCAGCAGGTTTACAGGGGAGAATCAGCCCCAGCATTTT,CASRFTGENQPQHF
TRBD1,NA,TRBV18,TRBJ2-7,TGTGCCAGCTCACGACGCTCCGGGACAGGGGGAGGCGAGCAGTACTTC,CASSRRSGTGGGEQYF
NA,NA,TRBV4-3,TRBJ1-2,TGCGCCAGCAGCCAACCAGTCAGGGGAGGGGCTAAAGGCTACACCTTC,CASSQPVRGGAKGYTF
NA,NA,TRBV10-2,TRBJ1-1,TGCGCCAGCAGTACCCGTACAGGTTCTCTAGCTTTCTTT,CASSTRTGSLAFF
NA,NA,TRBV4-3,TRBJ2-6,TGCGCCAGCAGCCAAGATTTGGCAACTGGGGCCAACGTCCTGACTTTC,CASSQDLATGANVLTF
TRBD1,NA,TRBV10-3,TRBJ2-3,TGTGCCATCGGTTCAGGGGGCCTAGCGTATTTT,CAIGSGGLAYF
TRBD1,NA,TRBV6-4,TRBJ2-1,TGTGCCAGCAGCTCCGGGACAGCCTCCTACAATGAGCAGTTCTTC,CASSSGTASYNEQFF
NA,NA,TRBV4-3,TRBJ2-7,TGCGCCGGCAGCCAAGATCGGCGGTTTGGAGAGCAGTACTTC,CAGSQDRRFGEQYF
NA,NA,TRBV2,TRBJ1-3,TGTGCCAGCAGTGAACGCGAGAGCTCTGGAAACACCATATATTTT,CASSERESSGNTIYF
TRBD1,once,TRBV27,TRBJ1-1,TGTGCCAGTTCGACAGGGGAAACTGAAGCTTTCTTT,CASSTGETEAFF
TRBD2,NA,TRBV28,TRBJ2-3,TGTGCCAGCAGTTTTGCGGGAGGCCCCATAGATACGCAGTATTTT,CASSFAGGPIDTQYF
TRBD1,few,TRBV2,TRBJ2-7,TGTGCCAGCAGGGGACAGGGCGAGCAGTACTTC,CASRGQGEQYF
TRBD1,NA,TRBV28,TRBJ2-3,TGTGCCAGCAGTCCCAGACAGGGAAGCACAGATACGCAGTATTTT,CASSPRQGSTDTQYF
TRBD1,NA,TRBV25-1,TRBJ1-5,TGTGCCAGCAGTGGGACAGGACGCAATCAGCCCCAGCATTTT,CASSGTGRNQPQHF
NA,NA,TRBV15,TRBJ2-3,TGTGCCACCAGCATCTCGAGACATAGCACAGATACGCAGTATTTT,CATSISRHSTDTQYF
TRBD1,NA,TRBV18,TRBJ2-7,TGTGCCAGCTCACCATCCGGGACAGGGACCTACGAGCAGTACTTC,CASSPSGTGTYEQYF
TRBD1,NA,TRBV6-1,TRBJ2-7,TGTGCCAGCAGTGATTCGCCGGACAGGGGATTAAGGTCCTACGAGCAGTACTTC,CASSDSPDRGLRSYEQYF